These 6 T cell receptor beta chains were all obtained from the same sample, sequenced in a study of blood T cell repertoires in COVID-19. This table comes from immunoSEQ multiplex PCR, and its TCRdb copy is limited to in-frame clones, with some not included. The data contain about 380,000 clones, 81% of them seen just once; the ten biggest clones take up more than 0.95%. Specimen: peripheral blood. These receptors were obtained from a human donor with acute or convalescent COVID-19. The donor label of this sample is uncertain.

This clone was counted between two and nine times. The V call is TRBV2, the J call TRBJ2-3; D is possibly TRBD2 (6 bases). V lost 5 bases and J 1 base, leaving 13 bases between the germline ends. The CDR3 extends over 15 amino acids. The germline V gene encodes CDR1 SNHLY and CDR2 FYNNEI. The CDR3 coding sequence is TGTGCCAGCAGTTTGGAGGGACTGGGCACAGATACGCAGTATTTT. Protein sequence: CASSLEGLGTDTQYF. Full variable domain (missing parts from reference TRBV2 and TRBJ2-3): EPEVTQTPSHQVTQMGQEVILRCVPISNHLYFYWYRQILGQKVEFLVSFYNNEISEKSEIFDDQFSVERPDGSNFTLKIRSTKLEDSAMYFCASSLEGLGTDTQYFGPGTRLTVL.

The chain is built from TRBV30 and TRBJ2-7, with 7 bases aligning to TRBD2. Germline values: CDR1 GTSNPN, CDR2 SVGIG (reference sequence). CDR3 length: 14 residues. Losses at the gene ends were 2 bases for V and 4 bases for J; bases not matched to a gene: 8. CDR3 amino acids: CAWSWGREGYEQYF. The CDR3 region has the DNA TGTGCCTGGAGTTGGGGCAGGGAGGGGTACGAGCAGTACTTC.

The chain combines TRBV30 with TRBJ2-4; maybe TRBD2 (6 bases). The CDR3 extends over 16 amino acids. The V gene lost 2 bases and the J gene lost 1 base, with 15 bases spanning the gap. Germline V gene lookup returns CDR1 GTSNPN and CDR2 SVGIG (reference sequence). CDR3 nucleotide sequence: TGTGCCTGGAGTTCTTCTCTGGGACTGGCCAAAAACATTCAGTACTTC. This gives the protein CAWSSSLGLAKNIQYF. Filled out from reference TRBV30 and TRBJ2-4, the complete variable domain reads SQTIHQWPATLVQPVGSPLSLECTVEGTSNPNLYWYRQAAGRGLQLLFYSVGIGQISSEVPQNLSASRPQDRQFILSSKKLLLSDSGFYLCAWSSSLGLAKNIQYFGAGTRLSVL.

The CDR3 DNA reads as TGTGCCAGTAGTATAGGCCAGGTTTTTCAGCCCCAGCATTTT. Encoded protein: CASSIGQVFQPQHF. The chain links TRBV19 to TRBJ1-5; D not resolved. Germline V gene lookup returns CDR1 LNHDA and CDR2 SQIVND (reference sequence). Trimming left V 1 base short and J 6 bases short, with 10 bases between. The CDR3 covers 14 residues.

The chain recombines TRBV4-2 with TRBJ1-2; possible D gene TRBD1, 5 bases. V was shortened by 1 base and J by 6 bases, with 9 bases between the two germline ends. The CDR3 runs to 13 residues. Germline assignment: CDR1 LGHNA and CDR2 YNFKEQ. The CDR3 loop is CASSQGGADGYTF. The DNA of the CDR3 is TGTGCCAGCAGCCAAGGGGGCGCGGATGGCTACACCTTC.

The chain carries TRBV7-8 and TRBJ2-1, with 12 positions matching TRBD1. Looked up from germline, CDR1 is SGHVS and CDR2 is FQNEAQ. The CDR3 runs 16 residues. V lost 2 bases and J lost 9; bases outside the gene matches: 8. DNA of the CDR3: TGTGCCAGCAGCTTAAGGGGACAGGGGGCTTTGGGTGAGCAGTTCTTC. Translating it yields CASSLRGQGALGEQFF.